The next 6 T cell receptor beta chains were all read from a single sample in a study of blood T cell repertoires in COVID-19. Clones were read by immunoSEQ multiplex PCR, and TCRdb kept only the in-frame ones, dropping some. The sample records 100,000 to 120,000 clones, around 83% being singletons. Sequencing input: peripheral blood. The receptors derive from a man aged 35-49 years with acute or convalescent COVID-19.

The V and J genes are TRBV27 and TRBJ2-2; no definite D call. This CDR3 has 15 residues. Germline V gene lookup returns CDR1 MNHEY and CDR2 SMNVEV (reference sequence). Trimming shortened V by 2 bases and J by 0 bases, and 7 bases separated the two germline ends. The CDR3: CASSLKSSNTGELFF. The CDR3 DNA reads as TGTGCCAGCAGTTTAAAATCCTCGAACACCGGGGAGCTGTTTTTT.

The V call is TRBV11-2, the J call TRBJ1-2; tentative D call: TRBD1 (6 bases). V was trimmed by 4 bases and J by 4 bases, leaving 16 bases between them. This CDR3 contains 15 residues. Germline V gene sequence: CDR1 SGHAT, CDR2 FQNNGV. In DNA, the CDR3 is TGTGCCAGCAGCTCAGTGGGGGGGGCCGGCTATGGCTACACCTTC. Protein product: CASSSVGGAGYGYTF. Using reference TRBV11-2 and TRBJ1-2 for the parts outside the CDR3, the full variable domain is EAGVAQSPRYKIIEKRQSVAFWCNPISGHATLYWYQQILGQGPKLLIQFQNNGVVDDSQLPKDRFSAERLKGVDSTLKIQPAKLEDSAVYLCASSSVGGAGYGYTFGSGTRLTVV.

The V gene is TRBV2, the J gene TRBJ1-1; D is undetermined. Germline CDR1 SNHLY, CDR2 FYNNEI. There are 15 residues in the CDR3. The V end lost 1 base, the J end lost 3 bases, and 12 bases lay between the germline ends. The DNA for the CDR3 is TGTGCCAGCAGTGAAGTCGTCAGATTGGACACTGAAGCTTTCTTT. Protein sequence: CASSEVVRLDTEAFF.

Note on this clone: Additional DNA sequences in this sample encode the identical CDR3. CDR3 residues: CASSPTSGGYEQYF. The CDR3 DNA is TGTGCCAGCAGCCCAACTAGCGGGGGCTACGAGCAGTACTTC. V is TRBV7-2 and J is TRBJ2-7; 11 nucleotides align to TRBD2. V shed 5 bases and J 3 bases; nucleotides not matched to a gene: 3. The CDR3 has 14 amino acids. CDR1 and CDR2 from the germline V gene are SGHTA and FQGNSA. Filled out from reference TRBV7-2 and TRBJ2-7, the complete variable domain reads GAGVSQSPSNKVTEKGKDVELRCDPISGHTALYWYRQSLGQGLEFLIYFQGNSAPDKSGLPSDRFSAERTGGSVSTLTIQRTQQEDSAVYLCASSPTSGGYEQYFGPGTRLTVT.

The CDR3 sequence is CASSQEATRYEQYF. The CDR3 DNA is TGTGCCAGCAGCCAAGAAGCGACCAGATACGAGCAGTACTTC. The chain is built from TRBV4-2 and TRBJ2-7; D is unclear. V lost 0 bases to trimming and J lost 4 bases, with 10 bases between them. CDR1 is LGHNA, CDR2 YNFKEQ, per germline. CDR3 size: 14 residues.

This sequence joins TRBV6-2 or TRBV6-3 and TRBJ1-5, with D possibly TRBD1 on 6 matching bases. V was cut by 4 bases and J by 1 base, with 17 bases left in between. CDR1 MNHEY and CDR2 SVGEGT come from the germline V gene. CDR3 length: 17 amino acids. The CDR3 protein is CASSSPGGGLSNQPQHF. The CDR3, as DNA: TGTGCCAGCAGTTCCCCGGGGGGGGGCCTCAGCAATCAGCCCCAGCATTTT.